A single sample is the source of the 2 T cell receptor beta chains below, sequenced in a study of blood T cell repertoires in COVID-19. The table came from immunoSEQ multiplex PCR; TCRdb's copy has only in-frame clones and leaves some out. The data show around 160,000 clones, roughly 90% seen once. Sequencing input: PBMCs or T cells enriched from blood (not recorded which). The receptors derive from a woman in her twenties or thirties with acute COVID-19.

V is TRBV7-2 and J is TRBJ2-7, with TRBD1 identical over 8 bases. J was trimmed by 0 bases and V by 1 base; bases with no gene match: 5. Per germline, CDR1 SGHTA and CDR2 FQGNSA. The CDR3 is made up of 16 amino acids. CDR3 loop: CASSLVGQGLSYEQYF. CDR3 DNA sequence: TGTGCCAGCAGCTTAGTTGGACAGGGCCTCTCCTACGAGCAGTACTTC.

V and J are TRBV10-3 and TRBJ1-5; no firm D call. The germline V gene encodes CDR1 ENHRY and CDR2 SYGVKD. This CDR3 has 14 amino acids. V was trimmed by 11 bases and J by 0 bases, leaving 14 bases between them. CDR3 DNA sequence: TGTGCCTCTGCGGATGTGAATAGCAATCAGCCCCAGCATTTT. Its protein is CASADVNSNQPQHF.